Below are 13 T cell receptor beta chains sequenced from a single sample in a study of blood T cell repertoires in COVID-19. Data came from immunoSEQ multiplex PCR; TCRdb stores just in-frame clones and leaves some out. The sample lists over 250,000 clones, about nine tenths occurring once. The material sequenced was peripheral blood. The receptors were sampled from a woman in her twenties or thirties with COVID-19, enrolled during active disease.

V and J are TRBV6-5 and TRBJ1-2, with D possibly matching TRBD1 (5 bases). Germline V CDR1 and CDR2: MNHEY, SVGAGI. This CDR3 is 13 amino acids long. The V end lost 6 bases, the J end lost 7 bases, and 15 bases lay between the germline ends. Written as DNA, the CDR3 is TGTGCCAGCAGCCAGGGAGGGGCGCGTGGCTACACCTTC. Its translation is CASSQGGARGYTF.

V is TRBV19 and J is TRBJ1-1; 8 bases match TRBD1. The CDR3 runs to 16 residues. J was trimmed by 2 bases and V by 5 bases; bases with no gene match: 10. CDR1 is LNHDA, CDR2 SQIVND, per germline (reference sequence). The CDR3: CASSLATGTGNTEAFF. The CDR3 DNA reads as TGTGCCAGTAGTCTCGCAACCGGGACAGGCAACACTGAAGCTTTCTTT.

The chain is built from TRBV7-9 and TRBJ1-3; possible D gene TRBD1, 6 bases. From germline, CDR1 is SEHNR and CDR2 FQNEAQ (reference sequence). The CDR3 spans 16 residues. Trimming removed 7 bases at V and 4 bases at J, with 20 bases between. CDR3 amino acids: CASTRTGIRTGNTIYF. CDR3 DNA: TGTGCCAGCACACGCACAGGGATCAGAACGGGAAACACCATATATTTT.

This clone was observed a single time. The chain employs TRBV7-9 and TRBJ2-1, with no clear D. V shed 1 base and J shed 2 bases, with 12 bases lying between them. CDR3 length equals 16 residues. CDR1 SEHNR and CDR2 FQNEAQ come from the germline V gene (reference sequence). The CDR3: CASSLDGGVPYNEQFF. Written as DNA, the CDR3 is TGTGCCAGCAGCTTAGATGGCGGAGTCCCCTACAATGAGCAGTTCTTC.

This chain uses TRBV29-1 with TRBJ2-5; TRBD2 matches 8 bases. Per the germline V gene, CDR1 is SQVTM and CDR2 is ANQGSEA. There are 14 residues in the CDR3. The V and J ends lost 7 bases and 4 bases, in that order; junction bases with no gene match: 11. The CDR3 loop reads CSARRGSGGETQYF. CDR3 coding DNA: TGCAGCGCCCGCCGGGGAAGCGGGGGAGAGACCCAGTACTTC.

V is TRBV11-2 and J is TRBJ2-7, with TRBD2 as a possible D gene (5 bases). Germline lookup yields CDR1 SGHAT and CDR2 FQNNGV. V was clipped by 5 bases and J by 3 bases, with 17 bases between them. The CDR3 length is 15 residues. The chain's CDR3 is CASSLDRLTLYEQYF. The CDR3 DNA follows: TGTGCCAGCAGCCTCGATAGACTAACCCTCTACGAGCAGTACTTC. The whole variable domain, remainder taken from reference TRBV11-2 and TRBJ2-7, is EAGVAQSPRYKIIEKRQSVAFWCNPISGHATLYWYQQILGQGPKLLIQFQNNGVVDDSQLPKDRFSAERLKGVDSTLKIQPAKLEDSAVYLCASSLDRLTLYEQYFGPGTRLTVT.

The V call is TRBV28, the J call TRBJ2-2, with 9 bases matching TRBD1. The length of the CDR3 is 16 residues. Germline CDR1 MDHEN, CDR2 SYDVKM. The trim removed 4 bases at V and 8 bases at J, leaving 11 bases unmatched. The CDR3 nucleotides read TGTGCCAGCAGTTCGCGGGGACAGGGAGAAATGGGGGAGCTGTTTTTT. Amino acids: CASSSRGQGEMGELFF. Together with reference TRBV28 and TRBJ2-2, the CDR3 gives the full variable domain: DVKVTQSSRYLVKRTGEKVFLECVQDMDHENMFWYRQDPGLGLRLIYFSYDVKMKEKGDIPEGYSVSREKKERFSLILESASTNQTSMYLCASSSRGQGEMGELFFGEGSRLTVL.

The chain combines TRBV6-5 with TRBJ2-4; perhaps TRBD2 as D (6 bases). V was clipped by 6 bases and J by 8 bases, with 17 bases between them. CDR3 length: 14 amino acids. CDR1 MNHEY and CDR2 SVGAGI come from the germline V gene. Here the CDR3 DNA reads TGTGCCAGCAGGGAGGGAGAAGCAGGAGACATTCAGTACTTC. Translation gives CASREGEAGDIQYF.

This clone was counted once. The chain carries TRBV21-1 and TRBJ2-1; the table's D call TRBD2 went unverified against the DNA. TRBV21-1 has pseudogene status. This CDR3 spans 16 amino acids. CDR3 protein: CASSKEAASGDNGQFF. The DNA for the CDR3 is TGTGCCAGCAGCAAAGAGGCAGCTAGCGGCGACAATGGGCAGTTCTTC.

A single count supports this clone. The rearrangement joins TRBV18 to TRBJ2-2; a weak D match, TRBD1 (5 bases). The CDR3 totals 14 residues. V shed 0 bases and J shed 3 bases, with 5 bases lying between them. Germline-derived CDR1 and CDR2 are KGHSH and LQKENI. The CDR3 is CASSPPTDTGELFF. The CDR3, as DNA: TGTGCCAGCTCACCACCGACAGACACCGGGGAGCTGTTTTTT.

The V gene is TRBV29-1, the J gene TRBJ2-1; maybe TRBD2 (7 bases). This CDR3 contains 16 residues. Germline V CDR1 and CDR2: SQVTM, ANQGSEA. Trimming cost V 5 bases and J 3 bases, with 20 bases left between them. The CDR3 spells CSVSTRGAAVYNEQFF. CDR3 DNA: TGCAGCGTTTCCACCCGGGGGGCTGCGGTCTACAATGAGCAGTTCTTC.

Note on this clone: Relative to the germline gene, one junction end is altered; a read error may explain this. The V gene is TRBV11-2, the J gene TRBJ2-7, with 10 nucleotides matching TRBD2. Per the germline V gene, CDR1 is SGHAT and CDR2 is FQNNGV. The CDR3 consists of 17 residues. The CDR3 sequence is CASSAGGAGGVSYAQYF. The CDR3 DNA reads as TGTGCCAGCAGCGCGGGGGGAGCGGGAGGGGTCTCCTACGCGCAGTACTTC.

CDR3: CASSFGSGYSNQPQHF. In DNA, the CDR3 is TGTGCCAGCAGTTTTGGAAGCGGATACAGCAATCAGCCCCAGCATTTT. This chain joins TRBV27 and TRBJ1-5, with D unresolved. V gave up 3 bases and J gave up 1 base, with 13 bases separating them. Germline CDR1 MNHEY, CDR2 SMNVEV (reference sequence). The CDR3 totals 16 residues.